This T cell receptor beta chain was profiled in a study of T-cell memory formation after mild COVID-19. TCRdb reanalysed the 5' RACE reads using MiXCR and keeps one entry per CDR3 protein. In the table there are 200,000 to 300,000 distinct CDR3 sequences, roughly 17% of which are singletons. V lost 4 bases and J lost 6, with 15 bases in between. Germline CDR1 is SGHTA and CDR2 is FQGNSA. The CDR3 is made up of 15 amino acids. With regard to this clonotype: Its target is unknown.

General study results and limits: Contracting CD4+ clones were located mainly in CM and EM, and CD8+ clones in EMRA.

Sequencing used PBMCs or a T cell subset sorted from them (not recorded which). The sequence was collected from a man younger than 35 who had mild COVID-19 (a few samples of this study predate the infection). Cell type and time point are not known. This sequence joins TRBV7-2 and TRBJ2-2; tentatively, D is TRBD1 (6 bases). The CDR3: CASSSQGRVAGELFF. The CDR3 DNA reads as TGTGCCAGCAGCTCCCAGGGGCGCGTGGCCGGGGAGCTGTTTTTT.